The T cell receptor beta chain described here comes from a study of blood T cells in healthy people across ages (dated by TCRdb to the mid-2010s). Regarding the complete study: In model experiments, template switching captured about one uniquely barcoded TCR beta cDNA molecule for every two T cells. Age-related changes in TCR beta repertoire diversity were measured in the study by deep sequencing normalized with unique cDNA molecular identifiers. Donors were grouped into four age groups: young (average roughly 17 years), middle-aged (about 38), aged (roughly 62) and long-lived (just over 80). The study analyzed two additional independent replicas of 1 million unique cDNA reads from the same blood draw for two donors, one aged 18 to 29 and one aged 80 or older. The paper as a whole reports these results and caveats: Estimates of total diversity based on one million sequenced T cells were considered lower bounds and underestimates. There was a strong correlation between observed TCR beta diversity and the percentage of naive T cells measured by flow cytometry. The CMV infection status of donors was not known, potentially confounding age-related changes in expanded clonotypes. Conclusive comparison of naive and antigen-experienced compartments was prevented by the profiling of bulk unsorted PBMCs. As age increased, observed TCR beta diversity per million T cells dropped in a roughly linear way, and a significant reduction was already evident by age about 36. Compared with the aged group, the long-lived group had more naive CD4+ T cells, fewer expanded clones and increased TCR diversity, suggesting age selection.

With regard to this clonotype: Its antigen is not yet known. No quality values exist for individual bases; no much larger clone is one base distant.

Systemically healthy Caucasian individuals from Russia, 39 in total and aged about 6 to 100 years, were included as donors. Each donor gave 8 to 10 milliliters of peripheral blood, collected into EDTA-treated Vacutainer tubes. Ficoll-Paque density-gradient centrifugation was used to isolate PBMCs, with at least 6.5 million obtained per sample. Trizol reagent was used to extract total RNA from PBMCs, with at least 6 micrograms per sample. For every donor, an aliquot of PBMCs went through flow cytometry to measure the percentages of naive CD45RAhigh/CD27high T cells. The CDR3 covers 19 residues, taking in both the cysteine and the phenylalanine. Of the read, only the CDR3 DNA is kept; its 57 bases are in frame from base 1. From a lookup of the germline V gene (reference sequence), CDR1 and CDR2 are DFQATT and SNEGSKA. The germline ends are 24 bases apart after V is trimmed by 2 bases and J by 1 base.

The library was made by 5' RACE. The sequencing machine was an Illumina HiSeq 2500. A second PCR of roughly 6 to 12 cycles was performed with a sample-barcoded 5' primer and a J-beta primer mix. A unique molecular identifier was introduced onto each TCR beta cDNA molecule by a template-switch 5' adaptor carrying 12 random nucleotides. Each sample yielded at least 2.5 million CDR3-containing paired-end reads. First-strand cDNA synthesis was performed from all RNA using the Mint cDNA synthesis kit, with priming by a TRBC-specific oligonucleotide. Following uracil-DNA glycosylase treatment, a first 18-cycle PCR with universal primers M1SS and BC2_uni_R was performed on all cDNA. The original methods were these. Each sample was normalized by randomly selecting 1 million high-quality reads, each carrying a distinct molecular identifier. Reads sharing molecular identifiers were discarded rather than binned into consensus sequences. MiTCR, set to a Q25 quality threshold and the strictest error-elimination algorithm, was used for CDR3 identification, clonotype clustering and error correction. A nonparametric unseen species model with Euler transformation was used to estimate a lower bound on total TCR beta diversity. The public reads were reprocessed in TCRdb via fastp at Q25 and MiXCR, keeping in-frame beta chains. A single entry per CDR3 protein holds the most common genes and DNA from its merged rows. V and J calls and clone size were set by TCRdb, not the authors. The sample contains 780,000 or so distinct CDR3 sequences, approximately 25% of them found a single time. The ten top clones hold approximately 3.7% of the sample.

The same data also contributed to another study, on T cells of mothers and their children. Reported in the second study: The donors were nine systemically healthy Caucasian individuals, made up of three mothers and their six children. cDNA synthesis consumed the entire amount of extracted RNA, loaded at approximately 1.6 ug RNA in each 15 ul reaction. Sample barcodes and 2-4 random nucleotides were added via the M1S primer in the second PCR. Over 10 million TCR beta CDR3 reads came from each mother, compared with roughly 2.8 million reads from each child. Thymic selection similarly shapes TCR recombination output in related and unrelated pairs, with minor effect from inherited differences. Normalized repertoire overlap was always found to be slightly, but never significantly, higher in related mother-child pairs than in unrelated mother-child pairs. No persistent microchimeric T cell clones were found, with a detection sensitivity of approximately 100 clones per million clonotypes. To look for features that set related mother-child pairs apart from unrelated individuals, the researchers ran deep NGS to compare the TCR beta repertoires of mothers and children. The mean age was roughly 44 +/- 4 years for the mothers and about 10 +/- 4 years for the children. Libraries were sequenced on Illumina HiSeq 2000 with 100+100 nt paired-end reads after adapter ligation with NEBNext reagents. To avoid cross-contamination, the mother libraries and the child libraries were prepared a month apart and sequenced in separate runs. For each donor, somewhere between roughly 500,000 and 2,300,000 distinct TCR beta clonotypes were identified. Naive TCR beta clonotypes were estimated from low-frequency clonotypes matched to each donor's FACS-determined naive share, without sorting.

The clonotype comes from a boy aged 10-17 years in good health. The chain is assembled from TRBV20-1 and TRBJ2-4; TRBD1 is a possible D gene, resting on 6 matching bases. Sample: blood. Here is the DNA: TGCAGTGCTAGAAACACTTACTTAGAATGGACAGCCGCCAAAAACATTCAGTACTTC. Its translation is CSARNTYLEWTAAKNIQYF.